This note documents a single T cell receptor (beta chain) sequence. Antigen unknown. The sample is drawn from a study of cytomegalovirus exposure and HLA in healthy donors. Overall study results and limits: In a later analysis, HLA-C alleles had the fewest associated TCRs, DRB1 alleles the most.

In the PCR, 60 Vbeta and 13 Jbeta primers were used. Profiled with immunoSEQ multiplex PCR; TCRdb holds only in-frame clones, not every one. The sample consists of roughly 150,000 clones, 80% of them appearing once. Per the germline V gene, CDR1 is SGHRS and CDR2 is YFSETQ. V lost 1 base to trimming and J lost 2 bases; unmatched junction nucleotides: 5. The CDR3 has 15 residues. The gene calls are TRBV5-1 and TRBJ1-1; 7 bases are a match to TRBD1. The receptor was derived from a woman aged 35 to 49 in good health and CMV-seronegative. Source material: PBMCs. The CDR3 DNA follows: TGCGCCAGCAGCTTGTGGACAGGTCCTAACACTGAAGCTTTCTTT. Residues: CASSLWTGPNTEAFF.